What follows are 5 T cell receptor beta chains derived from one specimen sequenced in a study of CD4 T cells in relation to SARS-CoV-2 and coronaviruses. Before the COVID-19 pandemic, during about 2011-2019, CD4+ T cells were taken from unexposed donors. Isolation of CD4+ T cells took place after roughly nine days in culture. No antigens are known for them. TCRdb keeps only in-frame clones here, not all; method: immunoSEQ multiplex PCR. Seen here are some 16,000 clones, around 77% observed once, and the top ten hold nearly 10%. What was sequenced was CD4+ T cells from PBMCs, cultured in vitro. The receptor source for this set is a human donor in good health.

This chain uses TRBV7-2 with TRBJ2-7; the D call may be TRBD1 or TRBD2 (5 bases each). CDR3 length: 14 amino acids. Trimming stripped 5 bases from V and 6 bases from J, with 17 bases between. Per the germline V gene, CDR1 is SGHTA and CDR2 is FQGNSA. The CDR3 reads CASSPTGPSLEQYF. CDR3 nucleotide sequence: TGTGCCAGCAGCCCGACGGGACCCTCACTCGAGCAGTACTTC.

This sequence joins TRBV4-2 and TRBJ1-2; no clear D gene. The CDR3 contains 14 residues. V lost 0 bases, J lost 11 bases, and 16 bases lay in between. CDR1 is LGHNA and CDR2 is YNFKEQ in the germline V gene. The CDR3 is CASSQDQAAGGYTF. The CDR3, as DNA: TGTGCCAGCAGCCAAGATCAGGCTGCAGGTGGTTACACCTTC.

The chain uses TRBV27 and TRBJ2-1; the match to TRBD2 covers 7 bases. Germline CDR1 is MNHEY and CDR2 is SMNVEV (reference sequence). CDR3 size: 18 residues. The V gene end was trimmed by 5 bases and the J gene end by 5 bases; junction bases not matched to a gene: 18. In nucleotides, the CDR3 is TGTGCCAGCAGTCACCCACCGCTTGGGGGAGGGCGGGACAATGAGCAGTTCTTC. Its protein product is CASSHPPLGGGRDNEQFF.

The chain couples TRBV6-5 to TRBJ1-2; D is ambiguous. Germline CDR1 MNHEY, CDR2 SVGAGI. Trimming left V 5 bases short and J 3 bases short, with 10 bases between. This CDR3 is 13 amino acids long. CDR3 coding DNA: TGTGCCAGCAGTACCCATTTCCACTATGGCTACACCTTC. Amino acids: CASSTHFHYGYTF.

This clone was seen more than once but under ten times. The chain uses TRBV27 and TRBJ2-1; D remains ambiguous. CDR1 and CDR2 (germline): MNHEY, SMNVEV (reference sequence). Trimming removed 1 base from V and 2 bases from J, with 21 bases in between. The CDR3 covers 19 residues. The CDR3 DNA is TGTGCCAGCAGTTTATTTGGTAGTTTTGTGGGCGAGACCTACAATGAGCAGTTCTTC. This sequence encodes CASSLFGSFVGETYNEQFF.